The T cell receptor (beta chain) described here comes from a study of blood T cell repertoires in COVID-19 (dated by TCRdb to the early 2020s). About the investigation overall: Samples covering the acute and convalescent phases of COVID-19 were provided by collaborators in the United States, Italy and Spain. HLA class I and class II types, where available, came from metadata supplied by the sample provider rather than from assay-based typing. Deeply sampled blood TCRbeta repertoires from subjects exposed to, actively infected with, or recovered from COVID-19 were included in the dataset. The material from the prospective study consisted of cDNA or gDNA derived from T cells, B-cell-depleted T cells, or PBMCs. A de-identified subject ID, COVID-19 status, age in years and sex were almost always included in the sample metadata. Samples were obtained from the ongoing ImmuneRACE study (first 160 participants) and from about 1,300 subjects provided by 6 global collaborators. The repertoires were released in a freely available public database meant as a resource for research on the immune response to SARS-CoV-2.

Summary of the overall study and its limitations: Clinical and demographic metadata were provided uncurated, with the amount varying by source and participant.

Measured from the cysteine to the phenylalanine, the CDR3 is 14 residues long. Solely the CDR3 DNA is kept, with 42 bases framed from the first base. V was cut back by 9 bases and J by 8 bases, leaving a gap of 19 bases between them. From a lookup of the germline V gene (reference sequence), CDR1 and CDR2 are MNHNY and SVGAGI. Participants in the prospective study were aged roughly 18 to 90 years, lived in over 20 United States geographic areas, and enrolled through a virtual design. In the prospective study, participants were assigned to cohorts based on the clinical history participants reported in a screening survey and a study questionnaire. For ImmuneRACE Cohort 3, a participant was defined as recovered based on two consecutive negative NP/OP PCR tests, clearance by a healthcare professional, or resolution of symptoms. Each participant in the prospective study had whole blood, serum and a nasopharyngeal or oropharyngeal swab collected by mobile phlebotomists. Additional blood draws and questionnaires over an approximately 2-month period could optionally be provided by prospective study participants. Blood samples from the prospective study were shipped frozen or at room temperature prior to DNA extraction.

The immunoSEQ Assay, a bias-controlled multiplex PCR, was used to amplify TCRbeta CDR3 regions from genomic DNA. The paper's data handling went like this. Within the assay, amplification of reference gene primers was used to estimate how many nucleated cells each sample contained. To quantify the absolute abundance of each unique TCRbeta CDR3 rearrangement, sequence reads were collapsed and filtered. For each sample, productive Simpson clonality was calculated by taking the square root of Simpson's diversity index across productive rearrangements. TCRdb took this table from immuneACCESS and kept in-frame rearrangements with V and J called. Such tables lack part of the clones; where checked against another copy, unresolved V genes explain under half of the gap, and the rest is unexplained. Clone size and the V and J calls come from that table; the DNA yielded D and trimming. The sample table contains approximately 150,000 clones; only one count was recorded for 80% to 90% of them. Around 11% of the sample is taken by the ten largest.

On this clone: This receptor's antigen is unknown. No much larger clonotype is one base removed from it; base qualities were not supplied.

The sequenced sample consisted of PBMCs or T cells enriched from blood (not recorded which). The receptor comes from a man in his sixties who had recovered from COVID-19. The chain links TRBV6-6 with TRBJ2-2, with the identity of the D gene unclear. The CDR3 has the sequence CASKVTNPAGELFF. The sequenced DNA: TGTGCCAGTAAAGTAACTAATCCGGCGGGGGAGCTGTTTTTT.